This TCR beta chain derives from a study of CD8+ T cells in alopecia areata. About the study: Oral tofacitinib, 5 to 10 mg twice daily, was given in an open-label trial. Overall study results and limits: Scalp specimens additionally yield sequences from normal skin's resident alphabeta T cells. Affected scalp, especially in alopecia totalis/universalis, had a higher clonality than normal scalp did.

Those with alopecia areata gave lesional scalp punch biopsies and peripheral blood. Once RNA had been extracted, it was reverse transcribed into cDNA to act as the sequencing template. Some clones are missing from TCRdb's copy, which holds only in-frame ones; the method was immunoSEQ multiplex PCR. The table records about 12,000 clones, 50% to 65% of them present only once. Concerning this clone: Its cognate antigen is unknown.

With V trimmed by 3 bases and J by 5 bases, 13 bases remained unmatched. From germline, CDR1 is SQVTM and CDR2 ANQGSEA. The CDR3 extends over 16 amino acids. This chain links TRBV29-1 with TRBJ2-3; 8 bases are a match to TRBD2. The specimen was skin. This TCR was sampled from a human donor with alopecia areata. The DNA for the CDR3 is TGCAGCGTTGAGATCGGGGGCGGGAGGAGGGTAGATACGCAGTATTTT. This encodes CSVEIGGGRRVDTQYF.